The clone carrying this T cell receptor beta chain came up a few times. This sample was taken from a study of blood T cell repertoires in COVID-19. Study-wide context: The cDNA or gDNA used as material had been derived from T cells, B-cell-depleted T cells, or PBMCs.

This CDR3 is built from 14 residues. Germline loops: CDR1 MNHEY, CDR2 SVGAGI. Unmatched junction bases numbered 4, after V lost 6 bases and J lost 4 bases. A COVID-19 case had been met by exposed participants during the 2 weeks before study entry. Authors' data handling: How many nucleated cells were present was estimated from reference gene primer amplification. This table comes from immunoSEQ multiplex PCR, and its TCRdb copy is limited to in-frame clones, with some not included. V, J and clone size derive from that table, while D and trimming were established from the DNA sequence. The table has 120,000 to 150,000 clones, about 83% seen once.

The genes are TRBV6-5 and TRBJ2-5; 11 bases fit TRBD2. The receptor comes from a woman between 45 and 65 years old who had been exposed to COVID-19. Specimen: PBMCs or T cells enriched from blood (not recorded which). CDR3 bases: TGTGCCAGCAGCTCCGGGACTAGCGGAGAGACCCAGTACTTC. Translated, it gives CASSSGTSGETQYF.